Below, 14 T cell receptor beta chains from the same sample are listed, as sequenced in a study of T cell responses to AZD1222 COVID-19 vaccine (dated by TCRdb to the early 2020s). The time point label, read with the paper, signifies: about 28 days (+/-7) after the second vaccine dose. The treatment or condition label here, explained by the study, means: meningococcal conjugate vaccine given as trial control. Libraries were made using the immunoSEQ multiplex PCR assay. Sourced from immuneACCESS, this table was stored by TCRdb with only in-frame sequences that have V and J called. A share of the clones is absent; for the studies checked, an unresolved V gene accounts for under half, and the remainder has no known explanation. This sample has roughly 180,000 clones in its table, and 85% to 95% of those were observed once. The ten largest clones represent under 1.1% of the sample. The source material was peripheral blood, sampled 28 days after the second dose of the MenACWY control vaccine. The origin of the receptors is an adult who received the MenACWY meningococcal vaccine as a control.

J is TRBJ1-3 and V is TRBV11-2; tentatively, D is TRBD1 (5 bases). Looked up from germline, CDR1 is SGHAT and CDR2 is FQNNGV. Trimming stripped 4 bases from V and 0 bases from J, with 13 bases between. This CDR3 is 16 amino acids long. DNA for the CDR3: TGTGCCAGCAGCTCCGGAGGGGCCAGCTCTGGAAACACCATATATTTT. Its protein is CASSSGGASSGNTIYF.

The chain joins TRBV30 to TRBJ2-5; D gene ambiguous. The CDR3 extends over 16 amino acids. Trimming pared 5 bases from V and 3 bases from J, leaving 22 bases between. Per germline, CDR1 GTSNPN and CDR2 SVGIG (reference sequence). The CDR3 DNA reads TGTGCCTGGGGACCCGGCAGGTCCCTTAGGGAAGAGACCCAGTACTTC. As protein: CAWGPGRSLREETQYF.

The chain has TRBV3-1 (or the pseudogene TRBV3-2) and TRBJ2-5; tentatively, D is TRBD2 (5 bases). Germline-derived CDR1 and CDR2 are LGHDT and YNNKEL (reference sequence). The CDR3 contains 13 residues. Trimming stripped 5 bases from V and 0 bases from J, with 7 bases between. This CDR3 is CASSRRDQETQYF. The CDR3 DNA reads TGTGCCAGCAGCAGGCGGGACCAAGAGACCCAGTACTTC.

CDR3 residues: CASSLDTNTDTQYF. CDR3 coding DNA: TGTGCCAGCAGCTTGGATACCAACACAGATACGCAGTATTTT. This chain joins TRBV5-8 and TRBJ2-3, with D unresolved. The CDR3 consists of 14 residues. Germline V gene lookup returns CDR1 SGHTS and CDR2 YDEGEE. V lost 0 bases to trimming and J lost 2 bases, with 7 bases between them.

The CDR3 DNA reads TGTGCCAGCAGACGAAGGGACACCTATAATTCACCCCTCCACTTT. Translated: CASRRRDTYNSPLHF. V gene TRBV6-5 combines with J gene TRBJ1-6; tentatively, D is TRBD1 (6 bases). Germline CDR1 reads MNHEY; CDR2 reads SVGAGI. The CDR3 runs 15 residues. Trimming cost V 6 bases and J 2 bases, with 11 bases left between them.

About this clone: This same CDR3 is encoded by further DNA sequences in the sample. The CDR3 protein is CASSPGQMNTEAFF. The DNA of the CDR3 is TGTGCCAGCAGCCCAGGACAGATGAACACTGAAGCTTTCTTT. This sequence joins TRBV7-9 and TRBJ1-1; D possibly corresponds to TRBD1 (6 bases). In germline, CDR1 is SEHNR, CDR2 FQNEAQ (reference sequence). CDR3 size: 14 residues. Trimming stripped 5 bases from V and 0 bases from J, with 10 bases between.

V gene TRBV7-2 combines with J gene TRBJ2-3; 8 bases agree with TRBD2. J was trimmed by 1 base and V by 1 base; bases with no gene match: 4. There are 16 residues in the CDR3. Germline loops: CDR1 SGHTA, CDR2 FQGNSA. CDR3 nucleotides: TGTGCCAGCAGCTTAGGTGTTAGCGGGGGCACAGATACGCAGTATTTT. It is translated as CASSLGVSGGTDTQYF.

The chain is built from TRBV7-8 and TRBJ1-2; D call uncertain. Germline values: CDR1 SGHVS, CDR2 FQNEAQ. The CDR3 extends over 16 amino acids. V was cut by 5 bases and J by 8 bases, with 24 bases left in between. CDR3 nucleotide sequence: TGTGCCAGCAGCCAAGCCTCACGAGGCGATGCACTCGGCTACACCTTC. Its protein is CASSQASRGDALGYTF.

The rearrangement joins TRBV28 to TRBJ2-2, with D hard to call. The CDR3 has 14 amino acids. The germline gives CDR1 MDHEN, CDR2 SYDVKM. V was pared by 3 bases and J by 5 bases, with 10 bases between. The CDR3 loop reads CASSFYSSTGELFF. The CDR3 nucleotides read TGTGCCAGCAGTTTTTACAGTAGTACCGGGGAGCTGTTTTTT.

The chain carries TRBV3-1 (or the pseudogene TRBV3-2) and TRBJ1-2, with 7 bases aligning to TRBD1. Germline values: CDR1 LGHDT, CDR2 YNNKEL (reference sequence). This CDR3 has 17 amino acids. Trimming took 0 bases from V and 6 from J; bases not matched to a gene: 13. The CDR3 loop is CASSQDVATGRLHGYTF. CDR3 bases: TGTGCCAGCAGCCAAGATGTCGCGACAGGGAGGTTACATGGCTACACCTTC.

The V gene is TRBV19, the J gene TRBJ1-1; weak D call: TRBD1 (5 bases). The CDR3 is made up of 16 amino acids. V dropped 7 bases and J dropped 1 base, with 19 bases sitting between them. The germline gives CDR1 LNHDA, CDR2 SQIVND (reference sequence). CDR3 DNA: TGTGCCAGTACCGCCGGGTCCGGGGCCAGGAACACTGAAGCTTTCTTT. Its translation: CASTAGSGARNTEAFF. The full variable domain, completed using reference TRBV19 and TRBJ1-1, is DGGITQSPKYLFRKEGQNVTLSCEQNLNHDAMYWYRQDPGQGLRLIYYSQIVNDFQKGDIAEGYSVSREKKESFPLTVTSAQKNPTAFYLCASTAGSGARNTEAFFGQGTRLTVV.

The table lists this clone with a count of one. The chain has TRBV12-3 or TRBV12-4 and TRBJ1-1; possibly TRBD1 for D (5 bases). The length of the CDR3 is 13 residues. V dropped 3 bases and J dropped 5 bases, with 10 bases sitting between them. As DNA, the CDR3 is TGTGCCAGCAGTTTCATTGGGGGGACTGAAGCTTTCTTT. Protein sequence: CASSFIGGTEAFF.

The CDR3 sequence: CASSARLGRGGNEQFF. DNA for the CDR3: TGTGCCAGCAGCGCCCGACTTGGGCGGGGTGGCAATGAGCAGTTCTTC. V usage is TRBV5-8 and J usage is TRBJ2-1; a possible D gene is TRBD2 (6 bases). The germline V and J ends were trimmed by 4 bases and 6 bases, with 20 bases remaining between them. Germline assignment: CDR1 SGHTS and CDR2 YDEGEE. The CDR3 contains 16 residues.

The chain links TRBV18 to TRBJ1-5; D ambiguous. V was trimmed by 2 bases and J by 8 bases, leaving 10 bases between them. Germline V gene data show CDR1 as KGHSH and CDR2 as LQKENI. The CDR3 length is 13 residues. The DNA for the CDR3 is TGTGCCAGCTCACCATTGGTGTGGAAGCCCCAGCATTTT. As protein: CASSPLVWKPQHF.